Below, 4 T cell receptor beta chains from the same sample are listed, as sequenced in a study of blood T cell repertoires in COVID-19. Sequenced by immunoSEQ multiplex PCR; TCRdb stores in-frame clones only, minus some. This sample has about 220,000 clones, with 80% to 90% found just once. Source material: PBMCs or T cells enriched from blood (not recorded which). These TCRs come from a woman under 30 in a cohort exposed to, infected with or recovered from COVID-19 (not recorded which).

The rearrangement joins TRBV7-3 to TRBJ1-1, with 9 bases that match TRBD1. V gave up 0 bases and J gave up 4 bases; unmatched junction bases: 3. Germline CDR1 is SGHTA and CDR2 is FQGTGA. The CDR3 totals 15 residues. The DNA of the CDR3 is TGTGCCAGCAGCTTAACCCGGACAGGGGTCACTGAAGCTTTCTTT. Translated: CASSLTRTGVTEAFF.

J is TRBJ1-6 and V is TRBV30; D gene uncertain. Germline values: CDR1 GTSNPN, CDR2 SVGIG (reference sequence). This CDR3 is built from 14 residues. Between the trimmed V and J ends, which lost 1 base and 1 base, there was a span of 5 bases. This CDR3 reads CAWSARSYNSPLHF. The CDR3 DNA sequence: TGTGCCTGGAGTGCCCGGTCCTATAATTCACCCCTCCACTTT.

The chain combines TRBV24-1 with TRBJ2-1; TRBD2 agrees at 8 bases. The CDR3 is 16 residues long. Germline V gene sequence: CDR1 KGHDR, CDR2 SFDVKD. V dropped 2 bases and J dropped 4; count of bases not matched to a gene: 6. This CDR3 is CATSDSYGGAYNEQFF. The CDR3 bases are TGTGCCACCAGTGATTCGTACGGGGGGGCTTACAATGAGCAGTTCTTC.

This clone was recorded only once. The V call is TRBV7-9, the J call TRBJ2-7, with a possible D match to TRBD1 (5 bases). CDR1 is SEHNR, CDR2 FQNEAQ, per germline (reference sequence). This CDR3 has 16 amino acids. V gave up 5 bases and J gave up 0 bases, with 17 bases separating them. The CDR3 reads CASSPAQGRRSYEQYF. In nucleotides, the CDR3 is TGTGCCAGCAGCCCCGCGCAGGGTAGGCGCTCCTACGAGCAGTACTTC.